The clone carrying this T cell receptor (beta chain) was observed once. The data stem from a study of memory CD4+ T cells and cytomegalovirus serostatus. The wider study: Donors were healthy Belgian adults, fewer than ten CMV seropositive and 20 to 25 seronegative.

V lost 0 bases and J lost 0, with 10 bases in between. CDR3 length equals 16 residues. CDR1 SGDLS and CDR2 YYNGEE come from the germline V gene. Method: immunoSEQ multiplex PCR; TCRdb's copy keeps in-frame clones and lacks some. The sample holds 60,000 to 70,000 clones, around three quarters seen once. Single viable CD3+CD4+CD8-CD45RO+ cells were sorted as the memory CD4+ T cells. CD4+ T cells were isolated by positive magnetic selection. V and J are TRBV9 and TRBJ2-1; D possibly corresponds to TRBD2 (5 bases). The specimen sequenced was memory CD4+ T cells from blood. This clonotype was obtained from an adult in good health and CMV-seronegative. Some clones in this sample may be carry-over from other donors' samples. The CDR3 spells CASSVASGPSYNEQFF. CDR3 sequence (DNA): TGTGCCAGCAGCGTAGCCAGCGGACCCTCCTACAATGAGCAGTTCTTC.